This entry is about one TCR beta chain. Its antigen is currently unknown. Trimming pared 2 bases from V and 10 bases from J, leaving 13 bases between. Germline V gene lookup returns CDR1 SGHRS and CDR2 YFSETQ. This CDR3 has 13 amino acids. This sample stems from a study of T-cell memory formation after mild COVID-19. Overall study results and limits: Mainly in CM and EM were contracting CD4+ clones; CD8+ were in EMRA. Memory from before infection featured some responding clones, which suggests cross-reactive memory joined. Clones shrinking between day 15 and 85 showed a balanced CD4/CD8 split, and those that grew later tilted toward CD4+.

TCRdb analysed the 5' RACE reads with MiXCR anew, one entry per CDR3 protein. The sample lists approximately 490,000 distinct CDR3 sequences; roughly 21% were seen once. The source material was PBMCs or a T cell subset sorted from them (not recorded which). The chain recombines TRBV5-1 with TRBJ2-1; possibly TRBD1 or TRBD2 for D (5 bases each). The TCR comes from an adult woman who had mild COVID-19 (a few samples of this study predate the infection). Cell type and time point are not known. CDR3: CASSLPGRSEQFF. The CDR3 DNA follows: TGCGCCAGCAGCTTACCGGGGCGGAGCGAGCAGTTCTTC.